The 5 T cell receptor beta chains in this list originate from one sample, sequenced in a study of beta chain features in type 1 diabetes. What these receptors recognize is not known. Findings and limits, study-wide: Shorter TCRB CDR3s, moderately but significantly so, marked every one of the four CD4+ subsets in Type 1 diabetes patients.

Every bit of the isolated RNA underwent reverse transcription, so sequencing read expressed TCRB transcripts. Sequencing used immunoSEQ multiplex PCR; TCRdb keeps in-frame clones, though not all of them. The table lists about 700,000 clones, around 15% of them singletons, with 0.02% to 0.025% in the top ten. Sequencing input: naive CD4+ T cells from blood. Source of these receptors: a man younger than 35 with type 1 diabetes.

This sequence joins TRBV5-1 and TRBJ2-3; a weak D match, TRBD2 (6 bases). V lost 0 bases, J lost 6 bases, and 14 bases lay in between. This CDR3 spans 15 amino acids. Germline assignment: CDR1 SGHRS and CDR2 YFSETQ. This CDR3 is CASSLGRDREDTQYF. CDR3 sequence (DNA): TGCGCCAGCAGCTTGGGGCGGGACCGGGAGGATACGCAGTATTTT.

This clone was found a few times. The V gene is TRBV15, the J gene TRBJ2-7, with D hard to call. Trimming pared 1 base from V and 0 bases from J, leaving 7 bases between. The CDR3 is 14 residues long. From germline, CDR1 is LNHNV and CDR2 YYDKDF (reference sequence). CDR3 DNA: TGTGCCACCAGCAGAGGGGCAGACTCCTACGAGCAGTACTTC. As protein: CATSRGADSYEQYF.

This clone occurred a few times. The CDR3: CASSDWTYIQYF. Here the CDR3 DNA reads TGTGCCAGCAGTGATTGGACCTACATTCAGTACTTC. V usage is TRBV2 and J usage is TRBJ2-4; D gene ambiguous. CDR3 length: 12 amino acids. Germline CDR1 SNHLY, CDR2 FYNNEI. V lost 3 bases and J 8 bases, leaving 8 bases between the germline ends. Looking up the rest from reference TRBV2 and TRBJ2-4 gives the full variable domain: EPEVTQTPSHQVTQMGQEVILRCVPISNHLYFYWYRQILGQKVEFLVSFYNNEISEKSEIFDDQFSVERPDGSNFTLKIRSTKLEDSAMYFCASSDWTYIQYFGAGTRLSVL.

This clone was found a few times. The chain uses TRBV7-9 and TRBJ2-1, with D unclear. The germline V gene encodes CDR1 SEHNR and CDR2 FQNEAQ (reference sequence). With 5 bases removed from V and 10 bases from J, the gap between germline ends came to 9 bases. The CDR3 runs to 11 residues. The CDR3 reads CASSPVSEQFF. The CDR3, as DNA: TGTGCCAGCAGCCCCGTGAGCGAGCAGTTCTTC.

The chain combines TRBV12-5 with TRBJ2-7; no reliable D call. The CDR3 is 14 amino acids. V gave up 0 bases and J gave up 1 base, with 7 bases separating them. In germline, CDR1 is LGHNT, CDR2 FRNRAP. The DNA for the CDR3 is TGTGCTAGTGGTTTGGTAACACAGTCCTACGAGCAGTACTTC. Its translation: CASGLVTQSYEQYF.